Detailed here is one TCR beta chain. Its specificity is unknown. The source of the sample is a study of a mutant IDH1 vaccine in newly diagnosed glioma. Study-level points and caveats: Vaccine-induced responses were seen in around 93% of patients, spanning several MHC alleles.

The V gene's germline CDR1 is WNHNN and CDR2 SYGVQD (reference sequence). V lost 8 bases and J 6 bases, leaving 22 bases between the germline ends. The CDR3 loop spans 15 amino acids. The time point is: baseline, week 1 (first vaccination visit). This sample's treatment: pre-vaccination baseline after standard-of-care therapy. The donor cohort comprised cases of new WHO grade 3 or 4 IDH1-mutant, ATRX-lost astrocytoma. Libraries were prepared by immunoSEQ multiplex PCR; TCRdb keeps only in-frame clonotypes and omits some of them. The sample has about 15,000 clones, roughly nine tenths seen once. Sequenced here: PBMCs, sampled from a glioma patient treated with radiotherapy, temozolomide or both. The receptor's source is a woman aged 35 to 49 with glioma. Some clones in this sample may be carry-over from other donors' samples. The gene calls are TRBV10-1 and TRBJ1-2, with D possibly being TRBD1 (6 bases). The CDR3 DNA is TGCGCCAGCCCCCTCCGGGGGCTACACGCGGATGGCTACACCTTC. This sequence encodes CASPLRGLHADGYTF.